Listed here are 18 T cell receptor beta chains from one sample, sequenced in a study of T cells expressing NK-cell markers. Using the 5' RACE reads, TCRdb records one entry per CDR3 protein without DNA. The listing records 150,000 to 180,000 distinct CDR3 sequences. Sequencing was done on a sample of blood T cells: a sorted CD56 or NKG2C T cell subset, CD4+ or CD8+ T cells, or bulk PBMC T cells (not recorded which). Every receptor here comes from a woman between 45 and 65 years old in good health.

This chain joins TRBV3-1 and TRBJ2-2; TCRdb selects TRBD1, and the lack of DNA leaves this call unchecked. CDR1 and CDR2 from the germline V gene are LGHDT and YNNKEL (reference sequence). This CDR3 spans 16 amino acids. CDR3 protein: CASSQDVRVNTGELFF.

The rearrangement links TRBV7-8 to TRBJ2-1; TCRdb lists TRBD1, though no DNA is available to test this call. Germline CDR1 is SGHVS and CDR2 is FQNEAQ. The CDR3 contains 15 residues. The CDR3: CASSLDRTGGNEQFF.

The CDR3 protein is CASSGIGRGLYEQYF. This chain connects TRBV11-2 to TRBJ2-7; TCRdb's assignment of TRBD1 cannot be checked, as there is no DNA. The CDR3 spans 15 residues. Germline CDR1 reads SGHAT; CDR2 reads FQNNGV. The full variable domain, its missing parts supplied by reference TRBV11-2 and TRBJ2-7, is EAGVAQSPRYKIIEKRQSVAFWCNPISGHATLYWYQQILGQGPKLLIQFQNNGVVDDSQLPKDRFSAERLKGVDSTLKIQPAKLEDSAVYLCASSGIGRGLYEQYFGPGTRLTVT.

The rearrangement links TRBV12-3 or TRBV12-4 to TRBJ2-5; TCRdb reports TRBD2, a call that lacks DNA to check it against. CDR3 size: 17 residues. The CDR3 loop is CASSFWGTSQLQETQYF.

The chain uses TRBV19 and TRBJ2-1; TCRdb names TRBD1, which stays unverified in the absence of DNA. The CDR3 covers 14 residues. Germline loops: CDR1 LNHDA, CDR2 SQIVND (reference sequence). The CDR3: CASRGQWGPNEQFF.

The CDR3 loop is CSAEAALSSTDTQYF. The chain combines TRBV20-1 with TRBJ2-3; the TCRdb call, TRBD2, lacks DNA for checking. The CDR3 contains 15 residues. The germline gives CDR1 DFQATT, CDR2 SNEGSKA (reference sequence).

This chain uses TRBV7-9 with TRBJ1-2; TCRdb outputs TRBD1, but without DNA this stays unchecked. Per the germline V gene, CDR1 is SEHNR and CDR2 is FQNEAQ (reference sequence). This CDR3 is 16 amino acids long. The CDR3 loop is CASSLMSGRGNGGYTF.

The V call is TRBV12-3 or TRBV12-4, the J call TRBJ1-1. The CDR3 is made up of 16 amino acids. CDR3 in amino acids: CASSLMGTLPGTEAFF.

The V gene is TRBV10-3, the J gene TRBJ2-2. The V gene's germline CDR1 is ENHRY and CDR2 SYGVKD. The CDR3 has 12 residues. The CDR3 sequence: CAISAGTGELFF.

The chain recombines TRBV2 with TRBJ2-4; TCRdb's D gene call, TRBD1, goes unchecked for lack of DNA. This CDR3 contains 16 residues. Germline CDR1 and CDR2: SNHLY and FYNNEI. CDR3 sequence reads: CASSRDRGQAKNIQYF.

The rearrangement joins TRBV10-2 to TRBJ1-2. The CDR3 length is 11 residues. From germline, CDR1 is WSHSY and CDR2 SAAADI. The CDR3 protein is CASSERAGYTF.

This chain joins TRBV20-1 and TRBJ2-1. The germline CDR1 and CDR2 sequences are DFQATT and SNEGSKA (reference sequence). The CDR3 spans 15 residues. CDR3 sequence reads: CSARDTARSLDEQFF.

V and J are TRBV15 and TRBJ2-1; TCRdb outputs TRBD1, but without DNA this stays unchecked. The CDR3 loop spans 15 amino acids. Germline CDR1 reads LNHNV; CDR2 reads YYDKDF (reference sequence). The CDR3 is CATSEAGQGRNEQFF.

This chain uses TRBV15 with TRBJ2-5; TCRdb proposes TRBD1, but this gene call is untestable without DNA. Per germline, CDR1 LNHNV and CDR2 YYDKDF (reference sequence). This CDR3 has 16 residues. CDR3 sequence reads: CATSSPDRGVSETQYF.

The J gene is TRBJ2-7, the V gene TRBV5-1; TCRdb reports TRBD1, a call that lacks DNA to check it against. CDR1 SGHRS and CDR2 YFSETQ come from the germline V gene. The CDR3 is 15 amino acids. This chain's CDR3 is CASSPGTGSGYEQYF.

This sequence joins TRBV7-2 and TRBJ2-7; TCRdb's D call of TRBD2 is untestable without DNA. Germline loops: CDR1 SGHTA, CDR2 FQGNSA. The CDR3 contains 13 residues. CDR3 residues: CASSLGLASEQYF.

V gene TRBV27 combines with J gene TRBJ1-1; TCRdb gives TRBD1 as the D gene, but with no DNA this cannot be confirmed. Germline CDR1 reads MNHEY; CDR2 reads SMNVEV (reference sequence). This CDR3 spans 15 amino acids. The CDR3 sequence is CASSLLPTGLTEAFF.

This chain's CDR3 is CASSLSQGMNTEAFF. The gene calls are TRBV11-3 and TRBJ1-1. In germline, CDR1 is SGHNT, CDR2 YENEEA. This CDR3 has 15 residues.